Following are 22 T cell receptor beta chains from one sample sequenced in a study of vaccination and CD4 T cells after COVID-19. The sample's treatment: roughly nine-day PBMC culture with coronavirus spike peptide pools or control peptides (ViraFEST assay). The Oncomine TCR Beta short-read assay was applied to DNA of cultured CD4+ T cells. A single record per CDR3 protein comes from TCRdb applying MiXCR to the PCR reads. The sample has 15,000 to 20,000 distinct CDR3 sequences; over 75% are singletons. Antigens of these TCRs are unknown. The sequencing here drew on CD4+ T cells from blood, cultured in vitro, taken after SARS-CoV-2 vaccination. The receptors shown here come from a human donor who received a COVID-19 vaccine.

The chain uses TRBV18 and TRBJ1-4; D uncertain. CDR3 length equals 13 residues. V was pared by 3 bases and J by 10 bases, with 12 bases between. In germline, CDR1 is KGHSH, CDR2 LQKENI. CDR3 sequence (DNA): TGTGCCAGCTCACCCCCAGACGGAATAAAACTGTTTTTT. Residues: CASSPPDGIKLFF.

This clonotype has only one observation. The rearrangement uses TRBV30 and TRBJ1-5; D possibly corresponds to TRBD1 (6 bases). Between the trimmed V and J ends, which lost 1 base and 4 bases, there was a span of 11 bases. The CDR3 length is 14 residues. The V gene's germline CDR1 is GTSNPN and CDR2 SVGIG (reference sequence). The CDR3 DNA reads TGTGCCTGGAGTGAGGACAGAAGAAATCAGCCCCAGCATTTT. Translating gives CAWSEDRRNQPQHF. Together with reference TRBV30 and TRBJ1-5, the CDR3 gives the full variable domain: SQTIHQWPATLVQPVGSPLSLECTVEGTSNPNLYWYRQAAGRGLQLLFYSVGIGQISSEVPQNLSASRPQDRQFILSSKKLLLSDSGFYLCAWSEDRRNQPQHFGDGTRLSIL.

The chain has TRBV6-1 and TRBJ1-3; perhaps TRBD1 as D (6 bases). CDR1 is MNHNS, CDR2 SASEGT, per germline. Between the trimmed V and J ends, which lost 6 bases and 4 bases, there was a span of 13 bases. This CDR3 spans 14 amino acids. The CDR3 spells CASRDQGKGNTIYF. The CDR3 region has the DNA TGTGCCAGCAGGGACCAGGGGAAAGGAAACACCATATATTTT.

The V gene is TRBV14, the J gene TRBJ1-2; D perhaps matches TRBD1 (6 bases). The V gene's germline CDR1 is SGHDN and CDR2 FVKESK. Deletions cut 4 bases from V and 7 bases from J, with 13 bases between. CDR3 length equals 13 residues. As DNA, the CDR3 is TGTGCCAGCAGCCCGGACAGCCCTCTTGGCTACACCTTC. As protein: CASSPDSPLGYTF.

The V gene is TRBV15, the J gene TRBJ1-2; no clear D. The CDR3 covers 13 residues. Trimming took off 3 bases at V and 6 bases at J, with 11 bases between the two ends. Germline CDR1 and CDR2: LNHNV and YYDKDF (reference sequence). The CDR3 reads CATSSQRTHGYTF. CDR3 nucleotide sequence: TGTGCCACCAGCAGCCAGAGGACTCATGGCTACACCTTC.

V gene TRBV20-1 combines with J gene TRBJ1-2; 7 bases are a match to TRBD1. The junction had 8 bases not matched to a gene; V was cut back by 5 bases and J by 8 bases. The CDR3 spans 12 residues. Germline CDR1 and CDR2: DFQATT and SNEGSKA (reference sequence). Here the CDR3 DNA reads TGCAGTGCTCTTACAGGGGTAGGGGGCTACACCTTC. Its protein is CSALTGVGGYTF.

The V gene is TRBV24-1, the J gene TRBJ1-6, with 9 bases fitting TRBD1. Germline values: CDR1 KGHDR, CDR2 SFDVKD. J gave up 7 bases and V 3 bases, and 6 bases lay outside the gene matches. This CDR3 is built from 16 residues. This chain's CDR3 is CATSDRSGTGNSPLHF. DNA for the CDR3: TGTGCCACCAGTGATCGATCCGGGACAGGGAATTCACCCCTCCACTTT.

CDR3 sequence: CASSYWGAVNQPQHF. In DNA form, the CDR3 reads TGTGCCAGCAGTTATTGGGGGGCGGTCAATCAGCCCCAGCATTTT. This rearrangement joins TRBV6-2 or TRBV6-3 to TRBJ1-5; D may be TRBD1 (6 bases). V was shortened by 3 bases and J by 3 bases, with 12 bases between the two germline ends. The germline gives CDR1 MNHEY, CDR2 SVGEGT. The length of the CDR3 is 15 residues.

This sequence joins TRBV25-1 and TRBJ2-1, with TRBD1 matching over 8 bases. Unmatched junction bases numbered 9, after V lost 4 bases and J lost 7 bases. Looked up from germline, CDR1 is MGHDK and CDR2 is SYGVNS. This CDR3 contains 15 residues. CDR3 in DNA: TGTGCCAGCAGTGTATCAGGGGGCGTTTGGAATGAGCAGTTCTTC. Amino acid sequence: CASSVSGGVWNEQFF. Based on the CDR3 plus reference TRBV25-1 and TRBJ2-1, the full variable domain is EADIYQTPRYLVIGTGKKITLECSQTMGHDKMYWYQQDPGMELHLIHYSYGVNSTEKGDLSSESTVSRIRTEHFPLTLESARPSHTSQYLCASSVSGGVWNEQFFGPGTRLTVL.

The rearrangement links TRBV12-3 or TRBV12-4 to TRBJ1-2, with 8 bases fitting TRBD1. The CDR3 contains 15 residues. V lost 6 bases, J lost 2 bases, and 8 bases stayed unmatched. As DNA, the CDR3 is TGTGCCAGCAGAGTCGGGCAGGGGGCCAACTATGGCTACACCTTC. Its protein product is CASRVGQGANYGYTF.

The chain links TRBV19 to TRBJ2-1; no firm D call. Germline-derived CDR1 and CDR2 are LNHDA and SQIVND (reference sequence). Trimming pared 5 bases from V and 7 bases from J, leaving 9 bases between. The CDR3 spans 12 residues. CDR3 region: CASSLQRNEQFF. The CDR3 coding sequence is TGTGCCAGTAGTCTTCAGCGAAATGAGCAGTTCTTC. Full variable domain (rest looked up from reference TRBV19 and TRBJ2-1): DGGITQSPKYLFRKEGQNVTLSCEQNLNHDAMYWYRQDPGQGLRLIYYSQIVNDFQKGDIAEGYSVSREKKESFPLTVTSAQKNPTAFYLCASSLQRNEQFFGPGTRLTVL.

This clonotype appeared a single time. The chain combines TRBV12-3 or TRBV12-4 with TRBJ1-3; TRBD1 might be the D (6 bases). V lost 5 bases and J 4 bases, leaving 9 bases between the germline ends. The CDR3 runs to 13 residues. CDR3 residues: CASSTGTGNTIYF. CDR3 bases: TGTGCCAGCAGTACAGGGACGGGAAACACCATATATTTT.

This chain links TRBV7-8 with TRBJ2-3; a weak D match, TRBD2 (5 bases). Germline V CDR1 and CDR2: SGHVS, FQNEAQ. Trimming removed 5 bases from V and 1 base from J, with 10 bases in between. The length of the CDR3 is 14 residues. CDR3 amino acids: CASSPVRGTDTQYF. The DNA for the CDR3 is TGTGCCAGCAGCCCCGTGAGGGGCACAGATACGCAGTATTTT.

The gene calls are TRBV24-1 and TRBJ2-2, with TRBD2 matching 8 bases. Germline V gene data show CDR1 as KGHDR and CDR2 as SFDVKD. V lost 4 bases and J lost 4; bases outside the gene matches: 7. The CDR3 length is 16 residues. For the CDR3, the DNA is TGTGCCACCAGTGACCAGGGACTAGACACCACCGGGGAGCTGTTTTTT. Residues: CATSDQGLDTTGELFF.

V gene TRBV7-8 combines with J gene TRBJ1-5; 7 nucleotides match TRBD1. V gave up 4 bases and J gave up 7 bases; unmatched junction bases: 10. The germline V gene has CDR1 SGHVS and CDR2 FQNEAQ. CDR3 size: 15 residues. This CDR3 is CASSSQTGTGQPQHF. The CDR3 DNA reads TGTGCCAGCAGCTCACAGACAGGGACGGGGCAGCCCCAGCATTTT.

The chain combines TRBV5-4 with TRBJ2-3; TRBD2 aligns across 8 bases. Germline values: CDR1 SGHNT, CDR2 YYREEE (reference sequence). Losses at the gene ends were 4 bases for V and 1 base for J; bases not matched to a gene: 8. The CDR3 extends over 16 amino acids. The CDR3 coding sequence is TGTGCCAGCAGCCCGGGGGCGGGGGGCGGCACAGATACGCAGTATTTT. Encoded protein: CASSPGAGGGTDTQYF.

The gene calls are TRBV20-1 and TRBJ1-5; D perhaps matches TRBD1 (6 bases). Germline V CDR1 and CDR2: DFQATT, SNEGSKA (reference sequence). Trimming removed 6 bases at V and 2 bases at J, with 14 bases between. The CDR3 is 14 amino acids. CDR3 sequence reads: CSARWGAGNQPQHF. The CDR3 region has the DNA TGCAGTGCCCGGTGGGGGGCGGGCAATCAGCCCCAGCATTTT.

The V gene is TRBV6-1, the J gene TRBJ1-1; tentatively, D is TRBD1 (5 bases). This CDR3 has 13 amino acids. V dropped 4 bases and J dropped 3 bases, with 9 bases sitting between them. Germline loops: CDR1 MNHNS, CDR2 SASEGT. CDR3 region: CASSVPGDTEAFF. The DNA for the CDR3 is TGTGCCAGCAGTGTTCCGGGGGACACTGAAGCTTTCTTT.

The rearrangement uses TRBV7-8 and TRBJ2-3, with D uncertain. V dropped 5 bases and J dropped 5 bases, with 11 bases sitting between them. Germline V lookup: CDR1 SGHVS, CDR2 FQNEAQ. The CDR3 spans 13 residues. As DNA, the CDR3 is TGTGCCAGCAGCCCCCCCAAGATAGATACGCAGTATTTT. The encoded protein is CASSPPKIDTQYF.

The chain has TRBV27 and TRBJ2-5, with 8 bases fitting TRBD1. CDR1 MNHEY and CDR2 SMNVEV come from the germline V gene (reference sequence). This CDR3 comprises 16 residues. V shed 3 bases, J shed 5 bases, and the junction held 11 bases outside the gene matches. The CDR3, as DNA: TGTGCCAGCAGTTTCCAAGGACAGGGACTCCTGGAGACCCAGTACTTC. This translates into CASSFQGQGLLETQYF.

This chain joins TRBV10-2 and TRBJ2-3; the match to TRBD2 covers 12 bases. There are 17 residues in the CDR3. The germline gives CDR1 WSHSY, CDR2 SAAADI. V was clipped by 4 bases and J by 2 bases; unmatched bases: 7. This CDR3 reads CASSGLAGGRNTDTQYF. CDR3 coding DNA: TGCGCCAGCAGTGGGCTAGCGGGGGGGCGTAACACAGATACGCAGTATTTT.

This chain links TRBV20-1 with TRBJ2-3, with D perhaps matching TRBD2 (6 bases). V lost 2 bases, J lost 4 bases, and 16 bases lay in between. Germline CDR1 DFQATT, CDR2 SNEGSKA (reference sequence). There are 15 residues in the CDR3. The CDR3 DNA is TGCAGTGCTAGAAACGTACGGGGGATCTCAGATACGCAGTATTTT. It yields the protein CSARNVRGISDTQYF.